This TCR beta chain originates from a study of identifying expanded T cells in peripheral blood. The assay was immunoSEQ multiplex PCR, and TCRdb's table has in-frame clones only and misses some. The sample has some 95,000 clones, 88% seen once. The V end was cut by 5 bases, the J end by 10 bases, with 12 bases between. Per the germline V gene, CDR1 is GTSNPN and CDR2 is SVGIG (reference sequence). The CDR3 contains 12 residues. The sequence was collected from a person between 18 and 75 years old in good health. Sequencing was carried out using blood. V gene TRBV30 combines with J gene TRBJ1-6; D is unresolved. CDR3 residues: CAWESGRSPLHF. The DNA of the CDR3 is TGTGCCTGGGAGTCCGGGAGATCACCCCTCCACTTT.